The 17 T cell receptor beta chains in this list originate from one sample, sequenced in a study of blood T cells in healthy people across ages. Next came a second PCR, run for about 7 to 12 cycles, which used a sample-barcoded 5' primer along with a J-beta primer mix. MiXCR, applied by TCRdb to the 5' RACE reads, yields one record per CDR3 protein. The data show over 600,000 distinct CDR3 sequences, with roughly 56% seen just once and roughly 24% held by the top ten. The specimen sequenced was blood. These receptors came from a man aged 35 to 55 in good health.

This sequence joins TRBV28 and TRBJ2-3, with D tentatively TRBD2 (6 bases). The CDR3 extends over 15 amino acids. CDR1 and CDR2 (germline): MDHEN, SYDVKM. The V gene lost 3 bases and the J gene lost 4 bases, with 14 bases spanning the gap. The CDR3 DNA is TGTGCCAGCAGTTTGATCCGGGGGAGCTCAGATACGCAGTATTTT. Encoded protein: CASSLIRGSSDTQYF.

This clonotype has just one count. CDR3 loop: CASSHTMGTAGQPQHF. The CDR3 DNA follows: TGCGCCAGCAGCCACACGATGGGGACCGCGGGGCAGCCCCAGCATTTT. The chain employs TRBV4-3 and TRBJ1-5; D may be TRBD1 (5 bases). Germline V CDR1 and CDR2: LGHNA, YSLEER. The CDR3 totals 16 residues. Between the trimmed V and J ends, which lost 3 bases and 7 bases, there was a span of 19 bases.

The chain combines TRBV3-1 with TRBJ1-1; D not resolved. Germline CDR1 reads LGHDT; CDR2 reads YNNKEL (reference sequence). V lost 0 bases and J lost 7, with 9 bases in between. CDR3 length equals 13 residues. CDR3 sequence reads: CASSQDIRDEAFF. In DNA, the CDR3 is TGTGCCAGCAGCCAAGACATAAGGGATGAAGCTTTCTTT.

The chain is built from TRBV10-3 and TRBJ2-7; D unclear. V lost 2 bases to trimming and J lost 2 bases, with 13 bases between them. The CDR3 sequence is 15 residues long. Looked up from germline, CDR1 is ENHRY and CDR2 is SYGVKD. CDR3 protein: CAISEGSSSAYEQYF. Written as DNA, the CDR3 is TGTGCCATCAGTGAGGGGTCGAGCAGTGCCTACGAGCAGTACTTC.

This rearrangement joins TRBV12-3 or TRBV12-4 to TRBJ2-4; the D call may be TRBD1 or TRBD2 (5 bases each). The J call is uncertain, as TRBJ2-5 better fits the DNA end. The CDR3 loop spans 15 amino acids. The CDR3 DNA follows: TGTGCCAGCAGTTTTTTGAGGGGATGGCAAGAGACCCAGTACTTC. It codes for CASSFLRGWQETQYF.

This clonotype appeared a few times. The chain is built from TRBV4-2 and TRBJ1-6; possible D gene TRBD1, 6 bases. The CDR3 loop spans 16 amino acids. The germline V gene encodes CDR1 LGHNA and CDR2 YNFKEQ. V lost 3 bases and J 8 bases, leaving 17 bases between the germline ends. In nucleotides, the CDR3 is TGTGCCAGCAGCCAGACACTTAGGACAGACGATTCACCCCTCCACTTT. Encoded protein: CASSQTLRTDDSPLHF.

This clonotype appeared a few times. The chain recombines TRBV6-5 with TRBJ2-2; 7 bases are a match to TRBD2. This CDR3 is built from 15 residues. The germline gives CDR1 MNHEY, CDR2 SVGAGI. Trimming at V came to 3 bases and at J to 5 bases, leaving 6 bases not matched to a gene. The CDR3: CASSYSGGTTGELFF. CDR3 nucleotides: TGTGCCAGCAGTTATTCGGGGGGAACTACCGGGGAGCTGTTTTTT.

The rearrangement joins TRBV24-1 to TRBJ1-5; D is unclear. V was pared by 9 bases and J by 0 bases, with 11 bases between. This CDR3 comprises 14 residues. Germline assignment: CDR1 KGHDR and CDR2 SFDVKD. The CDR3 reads CATASQNSNQPQHF. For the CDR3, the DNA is TGTGCCACCGCCAGCCAGAATAGCAATCAGCCCCAGCATTTT.

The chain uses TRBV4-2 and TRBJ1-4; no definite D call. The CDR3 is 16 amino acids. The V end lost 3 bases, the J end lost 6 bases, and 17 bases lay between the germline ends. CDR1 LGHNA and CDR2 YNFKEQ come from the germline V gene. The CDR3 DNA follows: TGTGCCAGCAGCCATGGGATGTCGGCCGAACATGAAAAACTGTTTTTT. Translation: CASSHGMSAEHEKLFF.

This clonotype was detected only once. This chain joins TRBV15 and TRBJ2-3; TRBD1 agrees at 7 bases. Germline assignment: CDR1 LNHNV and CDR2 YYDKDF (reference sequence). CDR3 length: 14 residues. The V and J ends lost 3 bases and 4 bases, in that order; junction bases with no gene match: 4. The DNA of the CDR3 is TGTGCCACCAGCAGGGGACAGCAGGCAGATACGCAGTATTTT. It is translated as CATSRGQQADTQYF.

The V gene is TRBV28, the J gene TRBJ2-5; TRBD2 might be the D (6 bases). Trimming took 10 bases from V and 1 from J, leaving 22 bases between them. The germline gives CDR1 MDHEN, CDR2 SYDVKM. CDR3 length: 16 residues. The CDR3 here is CATSSSSALAQETQYF. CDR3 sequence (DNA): TGTGCCACCTCCTCTTCTAGCGCCTTAGCCCAAGAGACCCAGTACTTC.

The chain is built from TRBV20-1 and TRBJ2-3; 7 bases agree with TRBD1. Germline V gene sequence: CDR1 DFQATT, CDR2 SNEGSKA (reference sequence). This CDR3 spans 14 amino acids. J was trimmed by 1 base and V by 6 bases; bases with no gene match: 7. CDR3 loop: CSAIQGLGTDTQYF. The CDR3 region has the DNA TGCAGTGCCATACAGGGGTTGGGCACAGATACGCAGTATTTT.

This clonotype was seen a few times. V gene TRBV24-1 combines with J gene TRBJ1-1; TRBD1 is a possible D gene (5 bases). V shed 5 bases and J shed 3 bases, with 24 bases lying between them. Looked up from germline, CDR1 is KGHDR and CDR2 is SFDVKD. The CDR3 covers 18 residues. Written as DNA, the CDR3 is TGTGCCACCAGTGTCTCACCCGGGACTGGGGGAGCCTACACTGAAGCTTTCTTT. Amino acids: CATSVSPGTGGAYTEAFF.

This CDR3 is CASSLTRQGSPYEQYF. CDR3 nucleotides: TGTGCCAGCAGTTTGACCAGACAGGGTAGCCCCTACGAGCAGTACTTC. V and J are TRBV28 and TRBJ2-7, with 7 bases that match TRBD1. The V gene's germline CDR1 is MDHEN and CDR2 SYDVKM. After removal of 3 bases from V and 2 bases from J, the junction contained 10 bases not matched to a gene. The CDR3 is 16 residues long.

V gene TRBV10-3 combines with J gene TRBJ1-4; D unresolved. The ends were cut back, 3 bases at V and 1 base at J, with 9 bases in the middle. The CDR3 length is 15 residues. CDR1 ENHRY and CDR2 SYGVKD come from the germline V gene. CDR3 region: CAISESRVTNEKLFF. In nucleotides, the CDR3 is TGTGCCATCAGTGAATCGCGAGTAACTAATGAAAAACTGTTTTTT.

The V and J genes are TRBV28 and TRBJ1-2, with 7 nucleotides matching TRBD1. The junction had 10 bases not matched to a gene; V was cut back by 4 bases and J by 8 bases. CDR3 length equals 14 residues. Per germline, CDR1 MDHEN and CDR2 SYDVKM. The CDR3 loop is CASSSDRTQGGYTF. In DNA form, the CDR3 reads TGTGCCAGCAGTTCAGACAGGACACAGGGGGGCTACACCTTC.

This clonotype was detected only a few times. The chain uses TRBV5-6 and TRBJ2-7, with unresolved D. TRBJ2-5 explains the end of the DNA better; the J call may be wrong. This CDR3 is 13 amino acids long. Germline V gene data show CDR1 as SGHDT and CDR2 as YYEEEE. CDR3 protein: CASSPTPRETQYF. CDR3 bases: TGTGCCAGCAGTCCCACCCCGCGGGAGACCCAGTACTTC.